This TCR beta chain is drawn from a study of blood T cell repertoires in COVID-19. Study overall: Sources were T cells, B-cell-depleted T cells, or PBMCs; the material itself was cDNA or gDNA.

The CDR3 loop spans 14 amino acids. V was clipped by 8 bases and J by 8 bases; unmatched bases: 7. Germline V gene lookup returns CDR1 LGHDT and CDR2 YNNKEL (reference sequence). Assay: immunoSEQ multiplex PCR; the TCRdb copy retains only in-frame clones and omits some. Of 120,000 or so clones in the sample, 80% to 90% were seen once. The chain couples TRBV3-1 (or the pseudogene TRBV3-2) to TRBJ1-6, with 9 bases identical to TRBD1. The sequencing sample was made of peripheral blood. This receptor was taken from a man between 65 and 85 years old with active or convalescent COVID-19. The CDR3 DNA reads TGTGCCAGCGTTGGACAGGGGATGGATTCACCCCTCCACTTT. Protein sequence: CASVGQGMDSPLHF.